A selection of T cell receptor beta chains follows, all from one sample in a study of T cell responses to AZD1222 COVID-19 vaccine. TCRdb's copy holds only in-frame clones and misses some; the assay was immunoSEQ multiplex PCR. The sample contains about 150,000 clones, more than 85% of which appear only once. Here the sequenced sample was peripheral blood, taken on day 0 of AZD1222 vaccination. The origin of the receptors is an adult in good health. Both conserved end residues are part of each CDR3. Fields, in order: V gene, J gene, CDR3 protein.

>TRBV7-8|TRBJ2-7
CASSPRRDNSYEQYF
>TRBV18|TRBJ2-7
CASSPPSGQGKYEQYF
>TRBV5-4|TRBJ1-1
CASSPRDSFNTEAFF
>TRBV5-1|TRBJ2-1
CASTPRLSDNEQFF
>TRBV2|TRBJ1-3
CASRTGTTAGNTIYF
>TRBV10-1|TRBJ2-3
CASSESPGTGVPDTQYF
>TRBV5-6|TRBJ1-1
CASSLDWAMNTEAFF
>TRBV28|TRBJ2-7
CASSPPQGGGYEQYF
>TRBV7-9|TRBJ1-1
CASSLLQTNTEAFF
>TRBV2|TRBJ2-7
CASRRTGGDEQYF
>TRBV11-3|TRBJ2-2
CASSLGTGYTGELFF
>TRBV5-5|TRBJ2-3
CASSLMSGREGDTQYF
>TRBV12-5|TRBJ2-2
CASGHTGELFF
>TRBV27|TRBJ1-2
CASSPPGQSYIF
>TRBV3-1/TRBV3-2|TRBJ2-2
CASSHRTSGREAGELFF
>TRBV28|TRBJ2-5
CASSLVGRPGSETQYF
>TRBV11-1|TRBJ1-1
CASSRDRANTEAFF
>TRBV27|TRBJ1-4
CASRNTGQGNEKLFF
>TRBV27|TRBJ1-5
CASSLLGGNQPQHF
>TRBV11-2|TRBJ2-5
CASSRDRVGETQYF
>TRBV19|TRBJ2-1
CASSISGSSYNEQFF
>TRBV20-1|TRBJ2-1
CSASTSLMNEQFF
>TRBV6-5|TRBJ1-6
CASSYSYRINSPLHF
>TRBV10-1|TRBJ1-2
CASSDRDREEVRYGYTF
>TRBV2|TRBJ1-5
CASNGQGGNQPQHF
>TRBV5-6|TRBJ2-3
CASSLAGVTDTQYF
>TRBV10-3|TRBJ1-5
CAISEIGGPLTF
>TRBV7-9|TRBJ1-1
CASSLSGQGGTEAFF
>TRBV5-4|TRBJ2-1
CASLRWTTQPNEQFF
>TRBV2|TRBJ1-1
CASSRTVNTEAFF
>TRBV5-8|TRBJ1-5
CASSPTGFQPQHF
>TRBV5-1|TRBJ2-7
CASSYGQDYEQYF
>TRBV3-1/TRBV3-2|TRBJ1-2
CASSQSPGRGYGYTF
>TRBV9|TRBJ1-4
CASSSQTGGDEKLFF
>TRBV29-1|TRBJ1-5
CSVGGGGQPQHF
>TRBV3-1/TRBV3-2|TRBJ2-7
CASSQSGGSYEQYF
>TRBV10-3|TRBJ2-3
CAIRDHRPEADTQYF
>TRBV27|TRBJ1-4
CASSPGRGSEKLFF
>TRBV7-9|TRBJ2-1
CASSHWTGKGGNEQFF
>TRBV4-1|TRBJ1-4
CASSQEALRAEKLFF
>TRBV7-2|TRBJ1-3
CASSRSRGGNTIYF
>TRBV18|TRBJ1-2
CASSPGRIYGYTF
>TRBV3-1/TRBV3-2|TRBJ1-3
CASSQRFTGNTIYF
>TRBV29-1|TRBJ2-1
CSVLAGLVYNEQFF
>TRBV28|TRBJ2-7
CASSLLGEQYF
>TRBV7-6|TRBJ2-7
CASSSTGTGATYEQYF
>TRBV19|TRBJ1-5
CASTGADFNQPQHF
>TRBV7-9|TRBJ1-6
CASSLVEPNSPLHF
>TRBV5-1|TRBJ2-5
CASSRGETQYF